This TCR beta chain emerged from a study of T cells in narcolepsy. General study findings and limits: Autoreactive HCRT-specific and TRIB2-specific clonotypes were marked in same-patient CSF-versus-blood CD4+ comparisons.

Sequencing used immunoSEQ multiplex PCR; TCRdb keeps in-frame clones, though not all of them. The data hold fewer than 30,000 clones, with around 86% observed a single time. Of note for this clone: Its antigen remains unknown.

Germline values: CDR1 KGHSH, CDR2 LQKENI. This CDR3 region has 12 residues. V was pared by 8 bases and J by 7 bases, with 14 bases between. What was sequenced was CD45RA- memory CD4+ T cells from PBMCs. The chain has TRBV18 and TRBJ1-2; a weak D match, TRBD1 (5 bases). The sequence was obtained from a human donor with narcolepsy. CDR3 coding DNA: TGTGCCAGCGCACTGCAGGGTGCTGGCTACACCTTC. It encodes CASALQGAGYTF.